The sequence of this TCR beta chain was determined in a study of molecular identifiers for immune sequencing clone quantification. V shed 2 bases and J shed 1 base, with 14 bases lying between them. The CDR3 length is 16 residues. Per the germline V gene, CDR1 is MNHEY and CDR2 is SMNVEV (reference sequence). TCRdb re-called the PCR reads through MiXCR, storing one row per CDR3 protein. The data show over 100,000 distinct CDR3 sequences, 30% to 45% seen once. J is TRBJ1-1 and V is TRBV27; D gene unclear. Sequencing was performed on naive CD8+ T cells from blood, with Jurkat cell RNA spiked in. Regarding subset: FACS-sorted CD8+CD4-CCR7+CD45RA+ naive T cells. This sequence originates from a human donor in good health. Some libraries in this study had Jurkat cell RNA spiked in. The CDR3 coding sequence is TGTGCCAGCAGTTTAATGGACGAAGGAGAGAACACTGAAGCTTTCTTT. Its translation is CASSLMDEGENTEAFF.